This passage covers 2 T cell receptor beta chains from one sample sequenced in a study of identifying expanded T cells in peripheral blood (dated by TCRdb to between 2018 and 2021). The library was obtained by the immunoSEQ multiplex PCR assay. Imported from immuneACCESS, the table was reduced by TCRdb to in-frame sequences with V and J called. These copies leave out some clones; in studies compared against another copy, an unresolved V gene accounts for under half, and the cause of the remainder is not known. The sample table holds 100,000 or so clones, of which about 89% were seen once. The top ten clones comprise approximately 16% of the sample. The sample taken for sequencing was blood. The receptors derive from a person aged 18 to 70 in good health.

The chain employs TRBV5-4 and TRBJ2-5, with 7 bases aligning to TRBD2. The CDR3 length is 15 residues. Germline V gene data show CDR1 as SGHNT and CDR2 as YYREEE (reference sequence). With 7 bases clipped from V and 0 bases from J, the junction kept 9 bases outside the gene matches. The CDR3 DNA follows: TGTGCCAGCGGGGTCAGACTAGCTAACCAAGAGACCCAGTACTTC. It encodes CASGVRLANQETQYF.

J is TRBJ1-4 and V is TRBV18, with 7 bases lining up with TRBD1. J was trimmed by 8 bases and V by 5 bases; bases with no gene match: 11. Germline V gives CDR1 KGHSH, CDR2 LQKENI. The CDR3 runs 15 residues. CDR3 DNA sequence: TGTGCCAGCTCATCTGGACAGGCCGGAGGGGAAAAACTGTTTTTT. Translation: CASSSGQAGGEKLFF.